The next 29 T cell receptor beta chains were all read from a single sample in a study of T cells in Graves' hyperthyroidism and ophthalmopathy (dated by TCRdb to between 2018 and 2021). Library prep was done by multiplex PCR. The run used an Illumina HiSeq 2000. TCR beta CDR3 regions were amplified from RNA transcripts. The TCR CDR3 was subjected to a first round of RT-PCR using the HTBI primer set and the Qiagen OneStep RT-PCR kit. The public reads were reprocessed in TCRdb via fastp at Q25 and MiXCR, keeping in-frame beta chains. Entries are consolidated by CDR3 protein sequence, retaining the most common genes and DNA. In all, the sample holds 500,000 to 650,000 distinct CDR3 sequences, and roughly 15% of those were seen once. The ten largest clones capture 9.5% to 15% of the sample. Sequences were obtained from blood. These receptors all come from a woman aged 45 to 65 with Graves' ophthalmopathy.

This clonotype was seen at least ten times. The genes are TRBV6-1 and TRBJ2-7; TRBD2 matches 10 bases. This CDR3 region has 14 residues. Germline lookup yields CDR1 MNHNS and CDR2 SASEGT. V was clipped by 5 bases and J by 2 bases; unmatched bases: 3. CDR3 in amino acids: CASSHTSGTYEQYF. The CDR3 DNA is TGTGCCAGCAGTCACACTAGCGGGACCTACGAGCAGTACTTC.

This clonotype came up many times. The genes are TRBV20-1 and TRBJ2-7; 10 bases line up with TRBD1. The V gene's germline CDR1 is DFQATT and CDR2 SNEGSKA (reference sequence). The CDR3 is 17 amino acids. The trim removed 3 bases at V and 0 bases at J, leaving 11 bases unmatched. CDR3 region: CSASFAGQGPVSYEQYF. CDR3 DNA: TGCAGTGCTAGTTTTGCGGGACAGGGGCCCGTCTCCTACGAGCAGTACTTC.

This clonotype was observed at least ten times. This chain joins TRBV12-3 or TRBV12-4 and TRBJ2-1, with D perhaps matching TRBD2 (5 bases). The CDR3 totals 15 residues. Trimming removed 4 bases at V and 8 bases at J, with 18 bases between. The DNA for the CDR3 is TGTGCCAGCAGTTATGTAAACGGGGTTCCCGATGAGCAGTTCTTC. Encoded protein: CASSYVNGVPDEQFF.

This clonotype showed up many times. The rearrangement joins TRBV14 to TRBJ2-1; 11 bases align to TRBD2. V shed 0 bases, J shed 3 bases, and the junction held 1 base outside the gene matches. The CDR3 has 16 residues. Germline CDR1 and CDR2: SGHDN and FVKESK. The CDR3 spells CASSQELAGDYNEQFF. CDR3 bases: TGTGCCAGCAGCCAAGAACTAGCGGGAGACTACAATGAGCAGTTCTTC.

V and J are TRBV28 and TRBJ1-2; TRBD1 matches at 8 bases. The CDR3 runs to 16 residues. The V gene's germline CDR1 is MDHEN and CDR2 SYDVKM. Unmatched junction bases numbered 6, after V lost 2 bases and J lost 1 base. The CDR3, as DNA: TGTGCCAGCAGTTTAGGCCCGGGACAGGTTAACTATGGCTACACCTTC. Translating it yields CASSLGPGQVNYGYTF.

Comment on this clonotype: A read error may explain this, as a much larger clone is one base away. The rearrangement uses TRBV13 and TRBJ2-3; D is perhaps TRBD1 (6 bases). CDR3 length equals 15 residues. Germline V gene lookup returns CDR1 PRHDT and CDR2 FYEKMQ (reference sequence). Trimming removed 3 bases from V and 6 bases from J, with 16 bases in between. In DNA form, the CDR3 reads TGTGCCAGCAGCTTCAGACAGGATGTAATGGATACGCAGTATTTT. This gives the protein CASSFRQDVMDTQYF. The entire variable domain, with the rest obtained from reference TRBV13 and TRBJ2-3, is as follows: AAGVIQSPRHLIKEKRETATLKCYPIPRHDTVYWYQQGPGQDPQFLISFYEKMQSDKGSIPDRFSAQQFSDYHSELNMSSLELGDSALYFCASSFRQDVMDTQYFGPGTRLTVL.

This clonotype was seen a few times. A read error is possible here, since a much larger clone lies one base away. The V call is TRBV28, the J call TRBJ2-7, with 7 bases matching TRBD1. Germline-derived CDR1 and CDR2 are MDHEN and SYDVKM. The CDR3 has 15 residues. J gave up 7 bases and V 8 bases, and 17 bases lay outside the gene matches. The CDR3 region is CASGLRQGDFWEQYF. In DNA, the CDR3 is TGTGCCAGCGGCCTTCGACAGGGTGACTTCTGGGAGCAGTACTTC.

This clonotype turned up a few times. The chain couples TRBV7-6 to TRBJ2-2; the D gene is possibly TRBD2 (5 bases). Germline CDR1 is SGHVS and CDR2 is FNYEAQ. The V and J ends lost 8 bases and 0 bases respectively, with 10 bases between them. The CDR3 runs 14 residues. CDR3 loop: CASSRAPNTGELFF. CDR3 coding DNA: TGTGCCAGCTCGAGGGCACCGAACACCGGGGAGCTGTTTTTT.

This clonotype was counted at least ten times. The chain joins TRBV7-2 to TRBJ1-2; 7 bases are a match to TRBD1. Germline values: CDR1 SGHTA, CDR2 FQGNSA. CDR3 length equals 14 residues. After removal of 5 bases from V and 8 bases from J, the junction contained 11 bases not matched to a gene. CDR3 nucleotides: TGTGCCAGCAGCCCCCCCGTGACAGGGCGAGGCTACACCTTC. This codes for CASSPPVTGRGYTF.

In its sample, this clonotype was seen once. This sequence joins TRBV24-1 and TRBJ2-5, with no clear D. Germline V gives CDR1 KGHDR, CDR2 SFDVKD. The CDR3 extends over 15 amino acids. V lost 4 bases and J 1 base, leaving 12 bases between the germline ends. The CDR3 DNA reads as TGTGCCACCAGTGACCCGACATTATCCCAAGAGACCCAGTACTTC. Amino acid sequence: CATSDPTLSQETQYF.

This clonotype was counted only a few times. A much larger clonotype is one base distant, so this may be a read error. This sequence joins TRBV7-9 and TRBJ2-3; a weak D match, TRBD1 (5 bases). In germline, CDR1 is SEHNR, CDR2 FQNEAQ (reference sequence). This CDR3 contains 14 residues. CDR3 sequence: CASSRRWGTDMQYF. CDR3 DNA: TGTGCCAGCAGCCGAAGGTGGGGCACAGATATGCAGTATTTT.

The rearrangement joins TRBV13 to TRBJ2-3; tentative D call: TRBD2 (5 bases). V lost 1 base and J lost 4, with 27 bases in between. Per germline, CDR1 PRHDT and CDR2 FYEKMQ (reference sequence). The CDR3 runs 20 residues. The DNA of the CDR3 is TGTGCCAGCAGCTTAGTTCGCCTCGATCTCTGGAGGACGGAAGCAGATACGCAGTATTTT. It is translated as CASSLVRLDLWRTEADTQYF.

The V and J genes are TRBV6-1 and TRBJ2-1, with D possibly TRBD2 on 6 matching bases. The CDR3 sequence is 16 residues long. V was cut by 4 bases and J by 10 bases, with 23 bases left in between. Germline V gene data show CDR1 as MNHNS and CDR2 as SASEGT. CDR3 amino acids: CASSASSLARRKEQFF. The DNA of the CDR3 is TGTGCCAGCAGTGCCTCATCACTAGCTCGAAGAAAGGAGCAGTTCTTC.

There are a few counts of this clonotype. The chain carries TRBV9 and TRBJ2-6; D possibly corresponds to TRBD2 (5 bases). Between the trimmed V and J ends, which lost 1 base and 4 bases, there was a span of 9 bases. Germline CDR1 is SGDLS and CDR2 is YYNGEE. The CDR3 runs 15 residues. CDR3 bases: TGTGCCAGCAGCGTACGAGGGTCCGGGGCCAACGTCCTGACTTTC. Amino acids: CASSVRGSGANVLTF.

This clonotype was found many times. The chain joins TRBV30 to TRBJ2-1; 11 bases are a match to TRBD2. Germline V lookup: CDR1 GTSNPN, CDR2 SVGIG (reference sequence). This CDR3 comprises 14 residues. The junction had 4 bases not matched to a gene; V was cut back by 4 bases and J by 5 bases. The CDR3 DNA reads as TGTGCCTGGAAGGGACTAGCGGTAAACAATGAGCAGTTCTTC. Its translation is CAWKGLAVNNEQFF.

The CDR3 protein is CASSVNGGLGGTGELFF. The CDR3 nucleotides are TGTGCCAGCAGCGTAAATGGGGGTTTAGGTGGGACCGGGGAGCTGTTTTTT. The rearrangement links TRBV3-1 to TRBJ2-2; either TRBD1 or TRBD2 may fit D (5 bases each). The CDR3 is 17 amino acids. Germline V lookup: CDR1 LGHDT, CDR2 YNNKEL (reference sequence). The V gene lost 5 bases and the J gene lost 5 bases, with 21 bases spanning the gap.

This chain uses TRBV28 with TRBJ2-3, with TRBD1 identical over 7 bases. In germline, CDR1 is MDHEN, CDR2 SYDVKM. V trimming: 5 bases; J trimming: 7 bases; junction bases outside the gene matches: 9. The CDR3 spans 14 residues. The CDR3 DNA reads TGTGCCAGCAGTGGGCCTGGGACAGCTAATACGCAGTATTTT. The encoded protein is CASSGPGTANTQYF.

A few counts support this clonotype. The gene calls are TRBV9 and TRBJ2-5; D assignment may be TRBD1 or TRBD2 (5 bases each). The ends were cut back, 4 bases at V and 1 base at J, with 11 bases in the middle. This CDR3 contains 14 residues. Germline loops: CDR1 SGDLS, CDR2 YYNGEE. CDR3 coding DNA: TGTGCCAGCAGCCAGGGACCAACCCAAGAGACCCAGTACTTC. Its translation: CASSQGPTQETQYF.

The chain links TRBV29-1 to TRBJ1-2; D not certain. CDR3 length equals 12 residues. Germline assignment: CDR1 SQVTM and CDR2 ANQGSEA. Trimming removed 0 bases at V and 6 bases at J, with 8 bases between. CDR3 region: CSVEDPGDGYTF. CDR3 coding DNA: TGCAGCGTTGAAGATCCTGGGGATGGCTACACCTTC.

The chain uses TRBV25-1 and TRBJ2-5; no reliable D call. CDR3 size: 14 residues. Per germline, CDR1 MGHDK and CDR2 SYGVNS. Trimming took 4 bases from V and 2 from J, leaving 11 bases between them. CDR3 sequence (DNA): TGTGCCAGCAGTGGGTACATAACACAAGAGACCCAGTACTTC. Translating gives CASSGYITQETQYF. Based on the CDR3 plus reference TRBV25-1 and TRBJ2-5, the full variable domain is EADIYQTPRYLVIGTGKKITLECSQTMGHDKMYWYQQDPGMELHLIHYSYGVNSTEKGDLSSESTVSRIRTEHFPLTLESARPSHTSQYLCASSGYITQETQYFGPGTRLLVL.

This clonotype has ten or more counts. The chain recombines TRBV7-2 with TRBJ2-7; D not resolved. The CDR3 totals 15 residues. Looked up from germline, CDR1 is SGHTA and CDR2 is FQGNSA. Trimming took off 0 bases at V and 0 bases at J, with 9 bases between the two ends. The DNA for the CDR3 is TGTGCCAGCAGCTTAGCCTTCAGCATCTCCTACGAGCAGTACTTC. Translation: CASSLAFSISYEQYF.

This clonotype was seen many times. J is TRBJ2-7 and V is TRBV20-1, with 11 positions matching TRBD1. CDR3 length equals 13 residues. Germline V CDR1 and CDR2: DFQATT, SNEGSKA (reference sequence). V trimming: 6 bases; J trimming: 4 bases; junction bases outside the gene matches: 5. The CDR3: CSARTGGAYEQYF. The CDR3 nucleotides read TGCAGTGCCCGGACAGGGGGCGCGTACGAGCAGTACTTC.

This clonotype was seen repeatedly, ten times or more. V usage is TRBV5-1 and J usage is TRBJ2-1; 12 nucleotides line up with TRBD2. CDR1 SGHRS and CDR2 YFSETQ come from the germline V gene. V shed 4 bases, J shed 10 bases, and the junction held 9 bases outside the gene matches. There are 15 residues in the CDR3. The CDR3 loop reads CASSAGLAGVNEQFF. CDR3 in DNA: TGCGCCAGCAGCGCGGGACTAGCGGGTGTGAACGAGCAGTTCTTC.

This clonotype occurred many times. V usage is TRBV4-3 and J usage is TRBJ2-7; D perhaps matches TRBD2 (5 bases). Germline assignment: CDR1 LGHNA and CDR2 YSLEER. Trimming took 0 bases from V and 3 from J, leaving 12 bases between them. CDR3 length: 15 residues. This CDR3 is CASSQEMTGIYEQYF. The CDR3 coding sequence is TGCGCCAGCAGCCAAGAAATGACGGGAATCTACGAGCAGTACTTC.

This clonotype has only one observation. J is TRBJ2-2 and V is TRBV14, with D tentatively TRBD2 (6 bases). Germline CDR1 and CDR2: SGHDN and FVKESK. The CDR3 length is 17 residues. Trimming pared 0 bases from V and 2 bases from J, leaving 13 bases between. CDR3: CASSQDPTSFNTGELFF. As DNA, the CDR3 is TGTGCCAGCAGCCAAGATCCAACTAGCTTTAACACCGGGGAGCTGTTTTTT.

The chain joins TRBV30 to TRBJ2-3; D not resolved. There are 14 residues in the CDR3. Trimming cost V 3 bases and J 2 bases, with 12 bases left between them. The germline V gene encodes CDR1 GTSNPN and CDR2 SVGIG (reference sequence). The CDR3: CAWSWLTHTDTQYF. The CDR3 coding sequence is TGTGCCTGGAGCTGGTTAACCCACACAGATACGCAGTATTTT.

The chain has TRBV10-3 and TRBJ2-7, with a possible D match to TRBD2 (5 bases). Germline loops: CDR1 ENHRY, CDR2 SYGVKD. This CDR3 region has 12 residues. Trimming pared 5 bases from V and 4 bases from J, leaving 9 bases between. The CDR3 coding sequence is TGTGCCATCAGTATCACGGGATACGAGCAGTACTTC. As protein: CAISITGYEQYF.

This clonotype has more than one count but fewer than ten. The chain links TRBV5-5 to TRBJ1-3; possibly TRBD1 for D (6 bases). This CDR3 region has 16 residues. V dropped 2 bases and J dropped 1 base, with 13 bases sitting between them. Germline-derived CDR1 and CDR2 are SGHKS and YYEKEE (reference sequence). In DNA, the CDR3 is TGTGCCAGCAGCTTTACAGGGACTCTTTCTGGAAACACCATATATTTT. Translating gives CASSFTGTLSGNTIYF.

The table lists this clonotype with many counts. V is TRBV20-1 and J is TRBJ1-2; 8 bases agree with TRBD1. This CDR3 region has 15 residues. Germline lookup yields CDR1 DFQATT and CDR2 SNEGSKA (reference sequence). Trimming removed 3 bases from V and 4 bases from J; junction bases left unmatched: 10. The CDR3 nucleotides are TGCAGTGCTAGCGCGACAGGGGTGTTGGCCTATGGCTACACCTTC. Translation gives CSASATGVLAYGYTF.